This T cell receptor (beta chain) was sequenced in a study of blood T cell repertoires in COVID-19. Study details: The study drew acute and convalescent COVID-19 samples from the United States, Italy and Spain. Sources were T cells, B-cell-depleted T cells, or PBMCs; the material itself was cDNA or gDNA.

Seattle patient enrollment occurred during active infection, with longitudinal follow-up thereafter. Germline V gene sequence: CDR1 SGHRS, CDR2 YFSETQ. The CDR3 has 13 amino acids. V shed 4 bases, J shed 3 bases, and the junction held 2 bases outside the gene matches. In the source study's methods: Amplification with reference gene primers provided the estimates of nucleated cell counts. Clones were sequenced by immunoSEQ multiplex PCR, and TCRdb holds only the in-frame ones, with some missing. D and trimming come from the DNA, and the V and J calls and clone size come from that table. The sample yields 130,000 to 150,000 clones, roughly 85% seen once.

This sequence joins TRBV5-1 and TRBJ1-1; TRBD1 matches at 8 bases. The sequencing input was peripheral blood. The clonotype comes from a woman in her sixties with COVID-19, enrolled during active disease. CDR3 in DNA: TGCGCCAGCAGCCAGGACAGGGACACTGAAGCTTTCTTT. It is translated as CASSQDRDTEAFF.